This TCR beta chain was found in a study of shared clonotypes between healthy human individuals. Profiled with immunoSEQ multiplex PCR; TCRdb holds only in-frame clones, not every one. The sample lists roughly 2,500,000 clones; 93% were seen once. The CDR3 loop spans 16 amino acids. The germline V and J ends were trimmed by 0 bases and 2 bases, with 11 bases remaining between them. Germline assignment: CDR1 SEHNR and CDR2 FQNEAQ (reference sequence). The receptor was derived from a man aged 18-30 years in good health. Some clones in this sample may be carry-over from other donors' samples. Material for sequencing was naive CD4+ T cells from PBMCs. Subset defined: CD45RA+ positively selected. This rearrangement joins TRBV7-9 to TRBJ2-1; possibly TRBD2 for D (6 bases). The CDR3 DNA reads TGTGCCAGCAGCTTAGCCGGGAGCTCGCCCTACAATGAGCAGTTCTTC. This translates into CASSLAGSSPYNEQFF.